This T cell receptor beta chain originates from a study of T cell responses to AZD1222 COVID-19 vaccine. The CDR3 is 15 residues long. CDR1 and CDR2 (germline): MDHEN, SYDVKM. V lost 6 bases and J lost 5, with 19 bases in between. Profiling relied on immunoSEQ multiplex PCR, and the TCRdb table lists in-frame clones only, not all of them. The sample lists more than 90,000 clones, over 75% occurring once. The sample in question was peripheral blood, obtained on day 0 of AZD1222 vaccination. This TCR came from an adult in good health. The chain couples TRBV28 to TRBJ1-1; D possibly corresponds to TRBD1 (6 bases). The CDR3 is CASSLSGQGTTEAFF. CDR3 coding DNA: TGTGCCAGCAGCCTCTCCGGGCAGGGGACAACTGAAGCTTTCTTT.